A single sample is the source of the 14 T cell receptor beta chains below, sequenced in a study of PD-1 blockade in classical Hodgkin lymphoma. All the patients suffered relapse after autologous stem cell transplantation, and brentuximab vedotin exposure differed. Libraries were prepared by immunoSEQ multiplex PCR; TCRdb keeps only in-frame clonotypes and omits some of them. Here the sample spans around 91,000 clones, roughly 80% being singletons. This sample comprised peripheral blood mononuclear cells (PBMCs), obtained before the second cycle of nivolumab. The receptors come from a human donor with classical Hodgkin lymphoma.

The rearrangement uses TRBV10-3 and TRBJ2-3; TRBD2 is a possible D gene (6 bases). The CDR3 length is 14 residues. The V gene lost 11 bases and the J gene lost 2 bases, with 17 bases spanning the gap. Germline CDR1 is ENHRY and CDR2 is SYGVKD. The CDR3 nucleotides are TGTGCCGGCCGGGGACGGGAGTCCACAGATACGCAGTATTTT. It yields the protein CAGRGRESTDTQYF.

V gene TRBV21-1 combines with J gene TRBJ1-1; the table's D call of TRBD1 was not tested on the DNA. TRBV21-1 corresponds to a pseudogene. CDR3 length: 17 residues. This CDR3 reads CASSKVGWQALNTEAFF. CDR3 sequence (DNA): TGTGCCAGCAGCAAAGTAGGATGGCAGGCGTTGAACACTGAAGCTTTCTTT.

The chain joins TRBV2 to TRBJ1-2, with 8 bases lining up with TRBD1. The CDR3 consists of 16 residues. Germline CDR1 SNHLY, CDR2 FYNNEI. After removal of 1 base from V and 7 bases from J, the junction contained 11 bases not matched to a gene. In nucleotides, the CDR3 is TGTGCCAGCAGTGAAGTGTCCGGGGGACAGGTGACTGGCTACACCTTC. Amino acids: CASSEVSGGQVTGYTF. The entire variable domain, with the rest obtained from reference TRBV2 and TRBJ1-2, is as follows: EPEVTQTPSHQVTQMGQEVILRCVPISNHLYFYWYRQILGQKVEFLVSFYNNEISEKSEIFDDQFSVERPDGSNFTLKIRSTKLEDSAMYFCASSEVSGGQVTGYTFGSGTRLTVV.

This clone was seen a few times. The rearrangement uses TRBV5-1 and TRBJ2-3; D uncertain. Trimming removed 0 bases at V and 9 bases at J, with 8 bases between. CDR1 SGHRS and CDR2 YFSETQ come from the germline V gene. The CDR3 has 12 residues. The CDR3 nucleotides are TGCGCCAGCAGCTTGGTGTCCGGGACGCAGTATTTT. This gives the protein CASSLVSGTQYF.

The gene calls are TRBV9 and TRBJ1-1; TRBD1 matches 7 bases. The germline CDR1 and CDR2 sequences are SGDLS and YYNGEE. V was pared by 4 bases and J by 6 bases, with 9 bases of the junction left unmatched. The CDR3 extends over 14 amino acids. CDR3 in amino acids: CASSPPGGVAEAFF. The CDR3 bases are TGTGCCAGCAGCCCCCCAGGGGGTGTGGCTGAAGCTTTCTTT.

The chain has TRBV7-9 and TRBJ2-6; 7 bases fit TRBD1. The CDR3 has 18 residues. The ends lost 0 bases at V and 0 bases at J; junction bases unmatched: 5. Germline values: CDR1 SEHNR, CDR2 FQNEAQ (reference sequence). This CDR3 reads CASSLAGQDFSGANVLTF. CDR3 bases: TGTGCCAGCAGCTTAGCCGGACAGGATTTCTCTGGGGCCAACGTCCTGACTTTC.

This chain uses TRBV19 with TRBJ2-7, with D perhaps assigned TRBD1 or TRBD2 (5 bases each). The CDR3 sequence is 14 residues long. With 3 bases removed from V and 5 bases from J, the gap between germline ends came to 14 bases. Looked up from germline, CDR1 is LNHDA and CDR2 is SQIVND (reference sequence). This chain's CDR3 is CASSIGDAGHEQYF. The DNA for the CDR3 is TGTGCCAGTAGTATTGGGGACGCCGGCCACGAGCAGTACTTC.

V usage is TRBV13 and J usage is TRBJ2-7; weak D call: TRBD1 (6 bases). The germline CDR1 and CDR2 sequences are PRHDT and FYEKMQ (reference sequence). CDR3 length equals 15 residues. V dropped 5 bases and J dropped 4 bases, with 18 bases sitting between them. CDR3 loop: CASSLQTGPGYEQYF. Here the CDR3 DNA reads TGTGCCAGCAGCCTACAGACAGGACCAGGATACGAGCAGTACTTC.

The chain joins TRBV6-5 to TRBJ1-1; D call uncertain. The CDR3 loop spans 12 amino acids. V lost 6 bases and J 9 bases, leaving 14 bases between the germline ends. Germline CDR1 reads MNHEY; CDR2 reads SVGAGI. In nucleotides, the CDR3 is TGTGCCAGCAGCCCGGGGAGGGAGAAAGCTTTCTTT. Amino acids: CASSPGREKAFF.

This clone has just a few counts. V and J are TRBV10-1 and TRBJ2-3, with D uncertain. The CDR3 has 13 residues. Germline V lookup: CDR1 WNHNN, CDR2 SYGVQD (reference sequence). V was trimmed by 3 bases and J by 2 bases, leaving 6 bases between them. For the CDR3, the DNA is TGCGCCAGCAGTGATTGGAACACAGATACGCAGTATTTT. Translated: CASSDWNTDTQYF.

This chain joins TRBV28 and TRBJ2-1; TRBD2 agrees at 10 bases. Germline-derived CDR1 and CDR2 are MDHEN and SYDVKM. V was clipped by 7 bases and J by 2 bases; unmatched bases: 8. The CDR3 sequence is 16 residues long. CDR3 in DNA: TGTGCCAGCACCTCTTTAGCGGGAGGACCCTACAATGAGCAGTTCTTC. It yields the protein CASTSLAGGPYNEQFF.

This CDR3 reads CASSQSSPFSANEKLFF. The CDR3 DNA reads TGCGCCAGCAGTCAGTCTTCCCCTTTTTCTGCTAATGAAAAACTGTTTTTT. V gene TRBV4-1 combines with J gene TRBJ1-4; D uncertain. The CDR3 runs to 17 residues. Germline V CDR1 and CDR2: MGHRA, YSYEKL. Trimming took 6 bases from V and 3 from J, leaving 20 bases between them.

This chain joins TRBV10-1 and TRBJ1-4, with no clear D. The length of the CDR3 is 17 residues. CDR1 is WNHNN, CDR2 SYGVQD, per germline (reference sequence). The ends were cut back, 7 bases at V and 0 bases at J, with 18 bases in the middle. Written as DNA, the CDR3 is TGCGCCAGCAACAGATTAACGGAAACACCAACTAATGAAAAACTGTTTTTT. Translating it yields CASNRLTETPTNEKLFF.

The rearrangement uses TRBV5-1 and TRBJ2-3; no firm D call. The CDR3 length is 14 residues. Germline V gene lookup returns CDR1 SGHRS and CDR2 YFSETQ. The V gene lost 0 bases and the J gene lost 1 base, with 6 bases spanning the gap. The CDR3 sequence: CASSLGRGTDTQYF. Written as DNA, the CDR3 is TGCGCCAGCAGCTTGGGTCGGGGCACAGATACGCAGTATTTT.